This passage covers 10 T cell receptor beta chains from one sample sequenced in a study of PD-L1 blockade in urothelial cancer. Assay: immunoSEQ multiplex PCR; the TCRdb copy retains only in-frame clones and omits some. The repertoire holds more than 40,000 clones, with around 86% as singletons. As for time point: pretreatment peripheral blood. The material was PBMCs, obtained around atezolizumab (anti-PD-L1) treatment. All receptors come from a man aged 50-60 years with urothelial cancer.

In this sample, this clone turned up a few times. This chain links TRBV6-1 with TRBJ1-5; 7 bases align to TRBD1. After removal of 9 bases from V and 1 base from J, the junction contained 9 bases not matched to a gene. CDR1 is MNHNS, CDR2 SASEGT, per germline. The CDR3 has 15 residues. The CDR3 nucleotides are TGTGCCAGTACAGGGGCCCTCACAAGCAATCAGCCCCAGCATTTT. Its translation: CASTGALTSNQPQHF.

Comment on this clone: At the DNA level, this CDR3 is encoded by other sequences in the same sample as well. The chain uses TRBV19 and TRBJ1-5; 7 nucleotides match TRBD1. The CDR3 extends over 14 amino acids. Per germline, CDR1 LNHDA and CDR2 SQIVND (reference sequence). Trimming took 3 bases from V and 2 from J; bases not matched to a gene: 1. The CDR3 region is CASSIGTGNQPQHF. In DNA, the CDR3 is TGTGCCAGTAGTATCGGGACAGGCAATCAGCCCCAGCATTTT. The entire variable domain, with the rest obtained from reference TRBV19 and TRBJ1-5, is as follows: DGGITQSPKYLFRKEGQNVTLSCEQNLNHDAMYWYRQDPGQGLRLIYYSQIVNDFQKGDIAEGYSVSREKKESFPLTVTSAQKNPTAFYLCASSIGTGNQPQHFGDGTRLSIL.

The CDR3 nucleotides read TGCGCCAGCAGCTTCGGCACCGGGACTGTCGCCTACGAGCAGTACTTC. It translates to CASSFGTGTVAYEQYF. The chain carries TRBV5-1 and TRBJ2-7; D perhaps matches TRBD2 (6 bases). Germline V gene sequence: CDR1 SGHRS, CDR2 YFSETQ. This CDR3 has 16 residues. Between the trimmed V and J ends, which lost 2 bases and 2 bases, there was a span of 17 bases.

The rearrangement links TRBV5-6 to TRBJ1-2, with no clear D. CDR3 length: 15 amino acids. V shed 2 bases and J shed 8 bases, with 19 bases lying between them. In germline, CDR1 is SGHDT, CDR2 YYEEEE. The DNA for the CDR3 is TGTGCCAGCAGCTTTGGATTGAGTCTTGAGGGAGGCTACACCTTC. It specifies CASSFGLSLEGGYTF.

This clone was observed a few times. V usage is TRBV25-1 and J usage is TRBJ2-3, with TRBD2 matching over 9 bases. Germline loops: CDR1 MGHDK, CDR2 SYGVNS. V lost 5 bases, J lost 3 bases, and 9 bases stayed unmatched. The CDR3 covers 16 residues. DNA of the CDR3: TGTGCCAGCAGTCCCGGGGCGGGAGGGAATACAGATACGCAGTATTTT. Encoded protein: CASSPGAGGNTDTQYF.

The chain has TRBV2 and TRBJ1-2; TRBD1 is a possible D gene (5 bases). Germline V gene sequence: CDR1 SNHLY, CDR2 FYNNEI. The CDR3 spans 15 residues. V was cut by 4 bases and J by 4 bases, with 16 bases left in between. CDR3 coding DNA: TGTGCCAGCAGTGGGGGGAGGGGTCTACTCTATGGCTACACCTTC. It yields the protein CASSGGRGLLYGYTF.

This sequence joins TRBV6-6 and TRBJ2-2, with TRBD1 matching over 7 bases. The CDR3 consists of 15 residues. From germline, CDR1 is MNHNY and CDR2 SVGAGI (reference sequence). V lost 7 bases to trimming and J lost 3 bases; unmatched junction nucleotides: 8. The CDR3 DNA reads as TGTGCCAGCAAACGGGACAGCTCTTACACCGGGGAGCTGTTTTTT. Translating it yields CASKRDSSYTGELFF.

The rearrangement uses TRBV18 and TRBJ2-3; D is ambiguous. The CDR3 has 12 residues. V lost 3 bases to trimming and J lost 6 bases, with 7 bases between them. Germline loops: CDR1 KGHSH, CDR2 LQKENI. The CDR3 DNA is TGTGCCAGCTCACCGGTCCGGGATACGCAGTATTTT. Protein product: CASSPVRDTQYF.

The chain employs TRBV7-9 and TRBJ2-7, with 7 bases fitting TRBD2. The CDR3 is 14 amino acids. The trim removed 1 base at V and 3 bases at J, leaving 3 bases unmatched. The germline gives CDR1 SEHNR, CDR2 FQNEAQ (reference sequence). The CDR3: CASSLGGGIYEQYV. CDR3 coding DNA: TGTGCCAGCAGCTTAGGGGGGGGAATCTACGAGCAGTACGTC.

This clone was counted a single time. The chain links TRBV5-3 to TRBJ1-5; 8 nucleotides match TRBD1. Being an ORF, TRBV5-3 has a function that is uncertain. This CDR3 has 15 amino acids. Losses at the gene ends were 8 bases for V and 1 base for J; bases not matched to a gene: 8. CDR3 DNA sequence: TGTGCCAGTCGGACAGGGTGGAAGAGCAATCAGCCCCAGCATTTT. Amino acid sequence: CASRTGWKSNQPQHF.